The clone carrying this TCR beta chain has just one count. Its antigen remains unknown. This sample was included in a study of cytomegalovirus exposure and HLA in healthy donors. Study-level results: What a later analysis reportedly showed was that an Asian-associated ancestry cluster had fewer N-insertions than the 666-donor mean. High specificity and sensitivity for cytomegalovirus status were reported for the classifier.

Amplification used 60 Vbeta primers and 13 Jbeta primers. Measured with immunoSEQ multiplex PCR; TCRdb has only the in-frame clones, and not every one. Of approximately 170,000 clones in the sample, roughly 88% are singletons; the top ten hold 0.95% to 1.5%. The sequence was collected from a boy younger than 10 in good health and CMV-seronegative. Sequences were obtained from PBMCs.

CDR3 DNA sequence: TGTGCCAGCAGCCCCGGTCTAGCTAACTATGGCTACACCTTC. Translating gives CASSPGLANYGYTF. The rearrangement links TRBV13 to TRBJ1-2; D is unresolved. The CDR3 consists of 14 residues. CDR1 is PRHDT and CDR2 is FYEKMQ in the germline V gene (reference sequence). Trimming took 5 bases from V and 0 from J, leaving 10 bases between them.